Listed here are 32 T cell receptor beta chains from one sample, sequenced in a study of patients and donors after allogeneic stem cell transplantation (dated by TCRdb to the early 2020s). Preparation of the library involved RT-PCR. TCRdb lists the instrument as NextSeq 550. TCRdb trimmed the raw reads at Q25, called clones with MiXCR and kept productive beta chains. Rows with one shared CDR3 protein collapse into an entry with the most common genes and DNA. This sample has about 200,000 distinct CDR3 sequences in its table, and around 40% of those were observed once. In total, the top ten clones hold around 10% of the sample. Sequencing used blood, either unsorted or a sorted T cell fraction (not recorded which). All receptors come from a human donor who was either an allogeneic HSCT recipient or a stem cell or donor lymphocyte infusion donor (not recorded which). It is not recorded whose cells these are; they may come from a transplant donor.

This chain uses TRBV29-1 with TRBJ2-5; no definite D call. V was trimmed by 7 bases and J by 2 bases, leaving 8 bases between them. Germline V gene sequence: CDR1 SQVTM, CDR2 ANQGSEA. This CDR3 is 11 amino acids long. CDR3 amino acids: CSAQRQETQYF. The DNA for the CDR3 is TGCAGCGCTCAACGTCAAGAGACCCAGTACTTC. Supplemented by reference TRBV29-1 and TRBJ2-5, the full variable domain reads SAVISQKPSRDICQRGTSLTIQCQVDSQVTMMFWYRQQPGQSLTLIATANQGSEATYESGFVIDKFPISRPNLTFSTLTVSNMSPEDSSIYLCSAQRQETQYFGPGTRLLVL.

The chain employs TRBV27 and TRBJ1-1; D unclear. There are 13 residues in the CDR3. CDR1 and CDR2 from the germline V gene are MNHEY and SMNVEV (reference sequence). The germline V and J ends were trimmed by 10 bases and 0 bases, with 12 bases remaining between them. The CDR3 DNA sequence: TGTGCCACCCAACAGTATATGAACACTGAAGCTTTCTTT. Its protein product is CATQQYMNTEAFF.

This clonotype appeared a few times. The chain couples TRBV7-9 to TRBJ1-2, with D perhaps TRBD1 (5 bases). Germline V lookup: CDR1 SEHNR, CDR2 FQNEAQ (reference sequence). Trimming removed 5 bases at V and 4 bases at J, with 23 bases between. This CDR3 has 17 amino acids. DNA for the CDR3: TGTGCCAGCAGCCAAACCAGGGAAGGGGCTCATCGCTATGGCTACACCTTC. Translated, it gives CASSQTREGAHRYGYTF.

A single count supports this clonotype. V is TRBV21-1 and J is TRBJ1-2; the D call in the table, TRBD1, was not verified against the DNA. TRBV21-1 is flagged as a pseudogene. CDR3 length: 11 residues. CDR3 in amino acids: CATDSFYGYTF. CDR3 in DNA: TGTGCAACGGACAGCTTCTATGGCTACACCTTC.

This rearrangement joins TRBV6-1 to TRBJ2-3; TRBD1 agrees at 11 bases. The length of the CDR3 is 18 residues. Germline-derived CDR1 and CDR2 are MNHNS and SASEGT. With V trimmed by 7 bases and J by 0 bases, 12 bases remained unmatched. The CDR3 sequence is CASTDPGQGDSSTDTQYF. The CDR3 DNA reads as TGTGCCAGCACCGATCCGGGACAGGGGGACTCTAGCACAGATACGCAGTATTTT.

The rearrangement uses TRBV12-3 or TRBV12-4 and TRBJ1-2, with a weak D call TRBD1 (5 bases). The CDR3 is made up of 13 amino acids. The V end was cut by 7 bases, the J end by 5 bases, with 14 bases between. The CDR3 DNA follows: TGTGCCAGCACCGCCGGGACGGAGTATGGCTACACCTTC. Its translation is CASTAGTEYGYTF.

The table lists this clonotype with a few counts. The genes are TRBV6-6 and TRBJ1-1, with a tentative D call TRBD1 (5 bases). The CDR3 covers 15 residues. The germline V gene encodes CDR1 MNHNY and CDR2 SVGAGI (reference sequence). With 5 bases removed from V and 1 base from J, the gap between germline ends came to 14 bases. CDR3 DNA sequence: TGTGCCAGCAGTCCAGATGGGGGTTGGAACACTGAAGCTTTCTTT. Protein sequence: CASSPDGGWNTEAFF.

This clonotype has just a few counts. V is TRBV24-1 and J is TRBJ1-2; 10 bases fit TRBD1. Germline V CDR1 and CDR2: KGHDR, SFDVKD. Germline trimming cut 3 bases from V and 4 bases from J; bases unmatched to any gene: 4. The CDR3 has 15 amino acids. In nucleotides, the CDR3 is TGTGCCACCAGTGATGCGACAGGGGGCAGCTATGGCTACACCTTC. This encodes CATSDATGGSYGYTF.

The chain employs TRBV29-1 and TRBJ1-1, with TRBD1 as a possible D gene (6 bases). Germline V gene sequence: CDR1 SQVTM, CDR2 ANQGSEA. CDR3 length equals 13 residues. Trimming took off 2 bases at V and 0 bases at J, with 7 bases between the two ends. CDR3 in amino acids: CSVEQGLNTEAFF. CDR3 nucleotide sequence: TGCAGCGTTGAACAGGGGTTGAACACTGAAGCTTTCTTT.

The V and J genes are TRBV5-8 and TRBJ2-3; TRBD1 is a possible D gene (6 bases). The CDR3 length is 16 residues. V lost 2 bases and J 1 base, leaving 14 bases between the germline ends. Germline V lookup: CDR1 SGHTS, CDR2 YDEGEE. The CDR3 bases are TGTGCCAGCAGCTTCTTAGGGGGTCGAGGCACAGATACGCAGTATTTT. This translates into CASSFLGGRGTDTQYF.

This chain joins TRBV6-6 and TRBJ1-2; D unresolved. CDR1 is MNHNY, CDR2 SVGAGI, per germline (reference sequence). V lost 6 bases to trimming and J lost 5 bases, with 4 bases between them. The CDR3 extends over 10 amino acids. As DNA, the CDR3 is TGTGCCAGCAGGAATTATGGCTACACCTTC. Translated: CASRNYGYTF.

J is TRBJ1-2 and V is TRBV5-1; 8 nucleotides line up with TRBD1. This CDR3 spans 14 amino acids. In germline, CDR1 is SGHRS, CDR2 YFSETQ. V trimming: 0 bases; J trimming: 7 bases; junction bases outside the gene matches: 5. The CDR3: CASSLGTGWIGYTF. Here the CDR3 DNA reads TGCGCCAGCAGCTTGGGGACAGGGTGGATTGGCTACACCTTC.

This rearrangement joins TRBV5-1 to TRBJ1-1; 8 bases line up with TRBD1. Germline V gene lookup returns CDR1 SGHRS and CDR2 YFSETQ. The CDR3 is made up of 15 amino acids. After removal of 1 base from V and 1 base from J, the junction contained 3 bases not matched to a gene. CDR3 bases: TGCGCCAGCAGCTTGTTTGGACAGGGGAACACTGAAGCTTTCTTT. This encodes CASSLFGQGNTEAFF.

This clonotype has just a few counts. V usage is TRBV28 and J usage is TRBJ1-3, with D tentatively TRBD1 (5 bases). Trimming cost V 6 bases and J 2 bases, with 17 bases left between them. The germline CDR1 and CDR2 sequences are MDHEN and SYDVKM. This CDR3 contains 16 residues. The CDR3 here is CASRPPNRNTGNTIYF. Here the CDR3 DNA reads TGTGCCAGCAGACCTCCCAACAGGAATACTGGAAACACCATATATTTT.

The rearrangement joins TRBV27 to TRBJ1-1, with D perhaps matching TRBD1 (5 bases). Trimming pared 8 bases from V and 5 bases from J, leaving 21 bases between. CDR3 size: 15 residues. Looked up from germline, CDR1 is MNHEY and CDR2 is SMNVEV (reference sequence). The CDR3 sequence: CASRSAAGHGTEAFF. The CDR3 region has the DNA TGTGCCAGCCGGTCCGCCGCGGGGCATGGGACTGAAGCTTTCTTT.

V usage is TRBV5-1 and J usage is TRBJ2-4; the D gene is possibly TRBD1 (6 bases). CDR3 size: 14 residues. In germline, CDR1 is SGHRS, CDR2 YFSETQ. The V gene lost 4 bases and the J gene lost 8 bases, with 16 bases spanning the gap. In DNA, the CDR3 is TGCGCCAGCAGCACCTCCGGGACACGGGACATTCAGTACTTC. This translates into CASSTSGTRDIQYF.

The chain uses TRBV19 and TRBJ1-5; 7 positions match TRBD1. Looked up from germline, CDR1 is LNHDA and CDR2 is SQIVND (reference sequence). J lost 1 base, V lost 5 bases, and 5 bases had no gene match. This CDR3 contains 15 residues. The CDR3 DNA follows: TGTGCCAGTAGTCAAGACAGGGTAAGCAATCAGCCCCAGCATTTT. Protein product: CASSQDRVSNQPQHF.

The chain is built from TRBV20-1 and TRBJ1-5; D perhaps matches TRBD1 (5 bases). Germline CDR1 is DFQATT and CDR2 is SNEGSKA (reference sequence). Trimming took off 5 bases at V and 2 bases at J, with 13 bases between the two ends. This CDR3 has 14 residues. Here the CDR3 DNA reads TGCAGTGCTCGATGGGGGGGTGGCAATCAGCCCCAGCATTTT. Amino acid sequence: CSARWGGGNQPQHF.

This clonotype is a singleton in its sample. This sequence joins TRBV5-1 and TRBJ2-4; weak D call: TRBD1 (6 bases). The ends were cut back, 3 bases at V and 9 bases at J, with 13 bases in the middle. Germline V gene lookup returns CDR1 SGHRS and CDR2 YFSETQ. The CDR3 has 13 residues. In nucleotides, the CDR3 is TGCGCCAGCAGCTACGACACAGGGACCATTCAGTACTTC. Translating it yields CASSYDTGTIQYF.

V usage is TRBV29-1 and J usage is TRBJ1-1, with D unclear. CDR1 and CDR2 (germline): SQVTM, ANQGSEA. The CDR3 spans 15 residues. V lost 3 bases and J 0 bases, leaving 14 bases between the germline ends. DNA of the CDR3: TGCAGCGTTGAGGGCAGCGGCCGACTGAACACTGAAGCTTTCTTT. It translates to CSVEGSGRLNTEAFF. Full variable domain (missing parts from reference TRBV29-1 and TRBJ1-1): SAVISQKPSRDICQRGTSLTIQCQVDSQVTMMFWYRQQPGQSLTLIATANQGSEATYESGFVIDKFPISRPNLTFSTLTVSNMSPEDSSIYLCSVEGSGRLNTEAFFGQGTRLTVV.

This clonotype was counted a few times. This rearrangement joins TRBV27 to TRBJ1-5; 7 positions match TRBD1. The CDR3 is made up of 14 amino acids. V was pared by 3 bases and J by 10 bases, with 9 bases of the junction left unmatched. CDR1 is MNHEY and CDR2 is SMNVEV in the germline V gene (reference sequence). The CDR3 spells CASSFGTAYAPQHF. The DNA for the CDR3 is TGTGCCAGCAGTTTTGGGACAGCCTACGCACCCCAGCATTTT.

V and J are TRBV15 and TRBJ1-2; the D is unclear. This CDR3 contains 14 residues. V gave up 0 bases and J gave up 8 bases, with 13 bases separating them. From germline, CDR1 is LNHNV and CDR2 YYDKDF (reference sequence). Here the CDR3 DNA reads TGTGCCACCAGCAGAGATCTGGAACTTTACGGCTACACCTTC. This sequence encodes CATSRDLELYGYTF.

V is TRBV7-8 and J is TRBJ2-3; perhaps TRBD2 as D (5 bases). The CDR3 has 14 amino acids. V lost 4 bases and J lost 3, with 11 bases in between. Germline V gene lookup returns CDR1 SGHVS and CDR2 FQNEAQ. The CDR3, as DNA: TGTGCCAGCAGCTCAATGCGGGTTACAGATACGCAGTATTTT. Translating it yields CASSSMRVTDTQYF.

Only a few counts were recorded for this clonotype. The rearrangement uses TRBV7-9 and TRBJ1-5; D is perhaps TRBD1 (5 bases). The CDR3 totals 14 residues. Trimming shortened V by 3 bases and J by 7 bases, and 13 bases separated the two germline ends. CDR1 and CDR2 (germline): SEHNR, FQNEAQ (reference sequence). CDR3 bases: TGTGCCAGCAGCTTGGGGACTACCGGGCAGCCCCAGCATTTT. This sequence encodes CASSLGTTGQPQHF. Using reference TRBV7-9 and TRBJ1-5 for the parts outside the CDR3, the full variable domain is DTGVSQNPRHKITKRGQNVTFRCDPISEHNRLYWYRQTLGQGPEFLTYFQNEAQLEKSRLLSDRFSAERPKGSFSTLEIQRTEQGDSAMYLCASSLGTTGQPQHFGDGTRLSIL.

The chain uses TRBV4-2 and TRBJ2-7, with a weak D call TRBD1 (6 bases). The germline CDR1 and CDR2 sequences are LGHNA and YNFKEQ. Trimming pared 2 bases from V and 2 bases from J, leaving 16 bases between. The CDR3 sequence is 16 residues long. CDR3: CASSQLDSRLTYEQYF. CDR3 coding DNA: TGTGCCAGCAGCCAATTGGACAGCCGATTAACCTACGAGCAGTACTTC.

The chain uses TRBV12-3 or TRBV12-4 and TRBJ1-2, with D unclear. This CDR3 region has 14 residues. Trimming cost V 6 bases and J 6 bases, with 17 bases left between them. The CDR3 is CASSLRRAANGYTF. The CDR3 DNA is TGTGCCAGCAGCCTGAGAAGGGCCGCTAATGGCTACACCTTC.

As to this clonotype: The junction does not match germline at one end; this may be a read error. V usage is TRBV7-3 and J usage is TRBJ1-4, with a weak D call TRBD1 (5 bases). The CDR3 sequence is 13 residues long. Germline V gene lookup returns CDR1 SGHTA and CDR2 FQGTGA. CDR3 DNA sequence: TGTGCCTGCAGCTTAACAGGAGGCGAAAAACTGTTTTTT. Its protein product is CACSLTGGEKLFF.

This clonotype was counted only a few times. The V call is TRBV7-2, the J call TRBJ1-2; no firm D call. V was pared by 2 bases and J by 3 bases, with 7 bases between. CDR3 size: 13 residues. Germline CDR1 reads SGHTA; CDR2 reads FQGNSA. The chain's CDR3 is CASSLLGYYGYTF. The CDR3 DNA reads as TGTGCCAGCAGCTTATTAGGTTACTATGGCTACACCTTC.

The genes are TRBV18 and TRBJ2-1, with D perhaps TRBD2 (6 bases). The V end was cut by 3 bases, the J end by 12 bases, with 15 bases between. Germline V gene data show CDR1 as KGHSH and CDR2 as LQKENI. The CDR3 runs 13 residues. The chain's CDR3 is CASSPGLARRQFF. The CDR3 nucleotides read TGTGCCAGCTCACCGGGACTCGCGAGGAGGCAGTTCTTC.

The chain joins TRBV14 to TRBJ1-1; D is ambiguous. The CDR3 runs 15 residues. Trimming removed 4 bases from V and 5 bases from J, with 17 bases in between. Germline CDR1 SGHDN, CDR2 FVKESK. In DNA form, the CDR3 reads TGTGCCAGCAGCCGAAGCAAGATTAGAGGTACTGAAGCTTTCTTT. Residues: CASSRSKIRGTEAFF.

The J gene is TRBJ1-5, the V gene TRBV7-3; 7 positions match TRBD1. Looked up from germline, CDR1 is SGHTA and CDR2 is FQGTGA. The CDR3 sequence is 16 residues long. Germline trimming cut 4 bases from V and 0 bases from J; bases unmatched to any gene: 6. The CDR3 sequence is CASSSGQTLSNQPQHF. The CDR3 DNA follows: TGTGCCAGCAGCTCGGGACAGACCCTTAGCAATCAGCCCCAGCATTTT.

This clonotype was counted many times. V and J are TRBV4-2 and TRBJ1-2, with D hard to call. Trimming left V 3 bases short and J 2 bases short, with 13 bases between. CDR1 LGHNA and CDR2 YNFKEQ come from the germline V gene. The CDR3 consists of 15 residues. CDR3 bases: TGTGCCAGCAGCCAGTACACTAACACCAACTATGGCTACACCTTC. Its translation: CASSQYTNTNYGYTF.